This T cell receptor (beta chain) was recovered during a study of T cells in tumors after PD-1 blockade (dated by TCRdb to about 2019). As for the study more broadly: Patients were excluded if they had prior checkpoint blockade, use of systemic immunosuppressants, or recent radiotherapy or other anti-cancer therapy within 4 weeks. Patients received pembrolizumab 200 mg every 3 weeks or cemiplimab 350 mg every 2 weeks. Some patients also continued taking vismodegib 150 mg daily during anti-PD-1 treatment. An average of around 100,000 TCR templates (range roughly 22,000-290,000) and around 36,000 unique clonotypes was obtained for peripheral blood samples. The study performed paired single-cell RNA and TCR sequencing on site-matched tumors from BCC or SCC patients before and after anti-PD-1 therapy. To compare clonotypes in blood and tumor, bulk TCR sequencing was done on about 9 peripheral blood samples taken from a few patients. RECIST version 1.1 was the standard used to evaluate clinical response.

With respect to this clone: What this receptor recognizes is not known. No much larger clone exists at a distance of one base, and base qualities are not known.

Sample time point, as interpreted from the label and publication: before anti-PD-1 therapy. Genomic DNA extracted from tumor biopsies or peripheral blood was used for bulk TCRbeta sequencing, with input ranging from about 600 ng to 6,004 ng. All patients had histologically proven advanced or metastatic basal or squamous cell carcinoma and were poor candidates for surgical resection. Of the 11 patients making up the basal cell carcinoma cohort, seven or eight underwent bulk tumor TCR sequencing. Points the paper makes about the study in general: The source of novel T cell clones was not identified and could include lymphoid organs or rare unexpanded clones within the tumor or its periphery. Roughly two fifths of tumor TCR clonotypes were detected in blood, and some novel exhausted tumor clones were observed in pre-treatment blood, which was taken as suggesting peripheral recruitment.

V and J are truncated by 0 bases and 0 bases respectively, leaving an intervening sequence of 10 bases. In the germline V gene, CDR1 corresponds to SGHRS and CDR2 to YFSETQ. Spanning cysteine to phenylalanine, the CDR3 consists of 16 amino acids. CDR3 DNA is the only sequence kept; it has 48 bases, read in frame from the first base. The immunoSEQ platform was used to carry out deep TCRbeta sequencing. The study's processing was this. For further analysis, only productive rearrangements were exported from the immunoSEQ Analyzer. T cell phenotypes were assigned to bulk TCRbeta clonotypes by matching the clonotypes to single-cell RNA+TCR-seq clones that had the same TCRbeta sequence. Tumor enrichment of a clone was calculated by dividing the clone's tumor frequency by the clone's PBMC frequency, both taken from bulk TCR sequencing. TCRs were grouped by GLIPH into specificity groups, defined as clusters of distinct TCRs likely recognizing common antigens via shared CDR3 motifs. Imported from immuneACCESS, the table was reduced by TCRdb to in-frame sequences with V and J called. These copies leave out some clones; in studies compared against another copy, an unresolved V gene accounts for under half, and the cause of the remainder is not known. Clone size and the V and J calls come from that table; the DNA yielded D and trimming. In this sample the table shows 40,000 to 55,000 clones, 60% to 80% of which occur a single time. The ten largest clones add up to over 15% of the sample.

This specimen was PBMCs, taken before anti-PD-1 treatment. The rearrangement joined TRBV5-1 to TRBJ1-3; TRBD1 is possibly the D segment (6 matching bases). This clonotype was sampled from a human donor with basal cell carcinoma. The sequenced DNA is TGCGCCAGCAGCTTGGCCGGGGGGGCCTCTGGAAACACCATATATTTT. This encodes CASSLAGGASGNTIYF.